The 27 T cell receptor beta chains presented below share a single source sample, sequenced in a study of beta chain features in type 1 diabetes. Whole-study findings and limits: For Type 1 diabetes patients, all four CD4+ subsets carried TCRB CDR3s that were moderately but significantly shorter.

Antigens for these TCRs are unknown. Every bit of the isolated RNA underwent reverse transcription, so sequencing read expressed TCRB transcripts. Sequencing used immunoSEQ multiplex PCR; TCRdb keeps in-frame clones, though not all of them. The data contain about 340,000 clones, around 9.3% of them singletons. The sequenced sample consisted of central memory CD4+ T cells from blood. These receptors were obtained from a man between 25 and 39 years old with type 1 diabetes.

This clone was detected only a few times. Other DNA variants within this sample encode the same CDR3. The genes are TRBV19 and TRBJ2-7, with D tentatively TRBD1 (6 bases). V lost 4 bases and J lost 5, with 9 bases in between. Germline lookup yields CDR1 LNHDA and CDR2 SQIVND (reference sequence). There are 12 residues in the CDR3. CDR3 sequence reads: CASSSYRDEQYF. CDR3 nucleotide sequence: TGTGCCAGTAGTAGTTACAGGGACGAGCAGTACTTC.

This chain connects TRBV4-1 to TRBJ1-4; 9 bases line up with TRBD1. The CDR3 runs to 15 residues. Germline trimming cut 1 base from V and 7 bases from J; bases unmatched to any gene: 4. Germline V gene lookup returns CDR1 MGHRA and CDR2 YSYEKL. CDR3 nucleotides: TGCGCCAGCAGCCAAGCGGGACAGGGCGGTGAAAAACTGTTTTTT. Encoded protein: CASSQAGQGGEKLFF.

The sample holds many counts of this clone. The V gene is TRBV9, the J gene TRBJ2-5; D remains unclear. Trimming shortened V by 0 bases and J by 4 bases, and 13 bases separated the two germline ends. Germline-derived CDR1 and CDR2 are SGDLS and YYNGEE. The CDR3 has 15 residues. Here the CDR3 DNA reads TGTGCCAGCAGCGTAGCCACGGTCGCTTCAGAGACCCAGTACTTC. It yields the protein CASSVATVASETQYF.

This clone has more than one count but fewer than ten. The rearrangement joins TRBV20-1 to TRBJ1-4; D ambiguous. From germline, CDR1 is DFQATT and CDR2 SNEGSKA (reference sequence). The CDR3 covers 11 residues. The ends were cut back, 4 bases at V and 4 bases at J, with 4 bases in the middle. The CDR3 protein is CSAKFNEKLFF. The CDR3, as DNA: TGCAGTGCTAAGTTTAATGAAAAACTGTTTTTT.

The chain combines TRBV11-2 with TRBJ2-4; the match to TRBD1 covers 7 bases. The J segment lost 7 bases and the V segment lost 1 base, leaving 4 bases of the junction unmatched. The CDR3 spans 14 residues. From germline, CDR1 is SGHAT and CDR2 FQNNGV. For the CDR3, the DNA is TGTGCCAGCAGCTTAGCCGGGACAGTTAACATTCAGTACTTC. It encodes CASSLAGTVNIQYF.

This clone has just a few counts. The chain employs TRBV9 and TRBJ2-6; D call uncertain. CDR1 and CDR2 (germline): SGDLS, YYNGEE. Trimming took off 0 bases at V and 0 bases at J, with 10 bases between the two ends. The CDR3 is made up of 17 amino acids. The CDR3 here is CASSVDSISSGANVLTF. CDR3 coding DNA: TGTGCCAGCAGCGTAGACTCAATCAGCTCTGGGGCCAACGTCCTGACTTTC.

This clone was counted between two and nine times. The J gene is TRBJ2-3, the V gene TRBV7-9, with 9 bases aligning to TRBD1. Germline values: CDR1 SEHNR, CDR2 FQNEAQ (reference sequence). The CDR3 spans 16 residues. V was clipped by 3 bases and J by 3 bases; unmatched bases: 7. CDR3 sequence: CASSLQTGGRTDTQYF. The CDR3 DNA reads TGTGCCAGCAGCTTGCAAACAGGGGGCAGAACAGATACGCAGTATTTT.

This clone was detected only a few times. The chain employs TRBV5-1 and TRBJ1-2; 7 bases align to TRBD1. With 3 bases clipped from V and 0 bases from J, the junction kept 5 bases outside the gene matches. Germline V gene sequence: CDR1 SGHRS, CDR2 YFSETQ. This CDR3 is 15 amino acids long. The CDR3 here is CASSSDRASNYGYTF. The CDR3 region has the DNA TGCGCCAGCAGCTCAGACAGGGCTTCTAACTATGGCTACACCTTC.

This clone has a handful of counts. The chain recombines TRBV9 with TRBJ1-3; 8 positions match TRBD1. Germline V CDR1 and CDR2: SGDLS, YYNGEE. The trim removed 3 bases at V and 4 bases at J, leaving 3 bases unmatched. The CDR3 sequence is 14 residues long. The CDR3 here is CASSGGQGGNTIYF. DNA of the CDR3: TGTGCCAGCAGCGGAGGACAGGGAGGAAACACCATATATTTT.

This clone was detected only a few times. The CDR3 sequence: CASSTQTSGAETQYF. The CDR3 nucleotides are TGCGCCAGCAGCACTCAGACTAGCGGGGCGGAGACCCAGTACTTC. The gene calls are TRBV5-1 and TRBJ2-5, with 11 nucleotides matching TRBD2. The CDR3 loop spans 15 amino acids. Trimming took 4 bases from V and 5 from J; bases not matched to a gene: 7. CDR1 and CDR2 from the germline V gene are SGHRS and YFSETQ.

This clone was seen more than once but under ten times. The chain recombines TRBV18 with TRBJ2-2; TRBD1 aligns across 9 bases. Germline V CDR1 and CDR2: KGHSH, LQKENI. The CDR3 length is 15 residues. V lost 5 bases and J lost 4; bases outside the gene matches: 5. As DNA, the CDR3 is TGTGCCAGCTCAGAAGGGACAGGGACCACCGGGGAGCTGTTTTTT. It is translated as CASSEGTGTTGELFF.

The chain joins TRBV5-1 to TRBJ2-5; D might be TRBD2 (5 bases). V was trimmed by 4 bases and J by 4 bases, leaving 11 bases between them. The CDR3 contains 13 residues. The germline CDR1 and CDR2 sequences are SGHRS and YFSETQ. CDR3 coding DNA: TGCGCCAGCAGCGCCGGCCGGGGAGAGACCCAGTACTTC. It specifies CASSAGRGETQYF.

CDR3: CAISESEGADGANVLTF. CDR3 sequence (DNA): TGTGCCATCAGTGAGTCAGAGGGGGCTGATGGGGCCAACGTCCTGACTTTC. This chain links TRBV10-3 with TRBJ2-6; TRBD1 matches at 7 bases. V shed 0 bases, J shed 3 bases, and the junction held 5 bases outside the gene matches. The germline V gene has CDR1 ENHRY and CDR2 SYGVKD. The CDR3 totals 17 residues.

The chain couples TRBV30 to TRBJ1-2, with D hard to call. Trimming took 2 bases from V and 0 from J, leaving 4 bases between them. The germline V gene has CDR1 GTSNPN and CDR2 SVGIG (reference sequence). The CDR3 sequence is 12 residues long. DNA of the CDR3: TGTGCCTGGAGTTTCTCTAACTATGGCTACACCTTC. It encodes CAWSFSNYGYTF.

The chain combines TRBV30 with TRBJ1-2; D may be TRBD1 (6 bases). The CDR3 has 13 amino acids. The germline V and J ends were trimmed by 2 bases and 2 bases, with 9 bases remaining between them. The germline V gene has CDR1 GTSNPN and CDR2 SVGIG (reference sequence). In DNA form, the CDR3 reads TGTGCCTGGAGTCCAGGGGAAAACTATGGCTACACCTTC. It translates to CAWSPGENYGYTF.

This clone was detected only a few times. The gene calls are TRBV5-1 and TRBJ2-1, with D tentatively TRBD1 (8 bases). Germline V gene data show CDR1 as SGHRS and CDR2 as YFSETQ. Trimming shortened V by 0 bases and J by 8 bases, and 15 bases separated the two germline ends. There are 15 residues in the CDR3. The CDR3 protein is CASSLVTGEGDEQFF. The CDR3 nucleotides are TGCGCCAGCAGCTTGGTGACAGGGGAGGGGGATGAGCAGTTCTTC.

The gene calls are TRBV9 and TRBJ2-5, with D uncertain. The CDR3 loop spans 15 amino acids. The V end was cut by 0 bases, the J end by 0 bases, with 9 bases between. CDR1 and CDR2 from the germline V gene are SGDLS and YYNGEE. The chain's CDR3 is CASSVAPSYQETQYF. CDR3 bases: TGTGCCAGCAGCGTAGCTCCGTCGTACCAAGAGACCCAGTACTTC.

The chain links TRBV4-3 to TRBJ1-5; TRBD1 matches at 9 bases. Per germline, CDR1 LGHNA and CDR2 YSLEER. CDR3 size: 16 residues. The J segment lost 0 bases and the V segment lost 3 bases, leaving 3 bases of the junction unmatched. This chain's CDR3 is CASSQGQGYSNQPQHF. CDR3 in DNA: TGCGCCAGCAGCCAGGGACAGGGCTATAGCAATCAGCCCCAGCATTTT.

Only a few counts were recorded for this clone. The chain couples TRBV5-1 to TRBJ1-1, with 9 bases aligning to TRBD1. Germline values: CDR1 SGHRS, CDR2 YFSETQ. Losses at the gene ends were 4 bases for V and 1 base for J; bases not matched to a gene: 5. The length of the CDR3 is 15 residues. DNA for the CDR3: TGCGCCAGCAGCCCAGGGACAGGGCCGAACACTGAAGCTTTCTTT. It is translated as CASSPGTGPNTEAFF.

The V gene is TRBV20-1, the J gene TRBJ1-1, with no clear D. CDR1 is DFQATT and CDR2 is SNEGSKA in the germline V gene (reference sequence). The CDR3 runs to 11 residues. V was shortened by 0 bases and J by 9 bases, with 8 bases between the two germline ends. The CDR3 is CSARDVRKAFF. CDR3 coding DNA: TGCAGTGCTAGAGATGTCAGGAAAGCTTTCTTT.

This clone was recorded a few times. The CDR3 loop is CASSPTRNYEQYF. The CDR3 DNA follows: TGTGCCAGCTCCCCTACTAGAAACTACGAGCAGTACTTC. The chain combines TRBV18 with TRBJ2-7, with D maybe TRBD2 (5 bases). V lost 6 bases to trimming and J lost 3 bases, with 12 bases between them. This CDR3 region has 13 residues. Looked up from germline, CDR1 is KGHSH and CDR2 is LQKENI.

This clone was counted only a few times. The chain is built from TRBV29-1 and TRBJ1-2; 10 bases match TRBD1. V trimming: 3 bases; J trimming: 2 bases; junction bases outside the gene matches: 3. CDR3 size: 14 residues. From germline, CDR1 is SQVTM and CDR2 ANQGSEA. The CDR3 nucleotides read TGCAGCGTTGAGGGACAGGGGCTCAACTATGGCTACACCTTC. The encoded protein is CSVEGQGLNYGYTF.

V and J are TRBV7-2 and TRBJ2-3, with unresolved D. With 4 bases removed from V and 2 bases from J, the gap between germline ends came to 13 bases. This CDR3 region has 15 residues. CDR1 and CDR2 from the germline V gene are SGHTA and FQGNSA. DNA of the CDR3: TGTGCCAGCAGCTATCAACGGCAGAACACAGATACGCAGTATTTT. Its translation is CASSYQRQNTDTQYF.

This chain joins TRBV10-2 and TRBJ1-5; D uncertain. Trimming took 3 bases from V and 2 from J, leaving 5 bases between them. Germline-derived CDR1 and CDR2 are WSHSY and SAAADI. The CDR3 spans 13 residues. The CDR3 loop reads CASSETGNQPQHF. CDR3 nucleotides: TGCGCCAGCAGTGAAACAGGCAATCAGCCCCAGCATTTT.

This clone was detected a few times. V and J are TRBV2 and TRBJ2-3; D is perhaps TRBD2 (5 bases). The V end lost 6 bases, the J end lost 2 bases, and 15 bases lay between the germline ends. This CDR3 is 15 amino acids long. Per the germline V gene, CDR1 is SNHLY and CDR2 is FYNNEI. The CDR3 DNA sequence: TGTGCCAGCAGGGGAGCGGCGACAATCACAGATACGCAGTATTTT. Translation gives CASRGAATITDTQYF.

This clone was recorded a few times. The chain employs TRBV5-1 and TRBJ2-5, with 7 bases aligning to TRBD1. V lost 4 bases and J lost 5; bases outside the gene matches: 11. Germline V gene lookup returns CDR1 SGHRS and CDR2 YFSETQ. The CDR3 has 15 residues. The CDR3 spells CASSAQGSTGETQYF. The CDR3 coding sequence is TGCGCCAGCAGCGCACAGGGGTCGACCGGGGAGACCCAGTACTTC.

This clone was counted many times. This chain uses TRBV7-2 with TRBJ1-5, with 8 bases fitting TRBD1. V trimming: 3 bases; J trimming: 8 bases; junction bases outside the gene matches: 6. This CDR3 comprises 14 residues. Germline CDR1 reads SGHTA; CDR2 reads FQGNSA. The CDR3 nucleotides are TGTGCCAGCAGCTTTCGGACAGGGTCAAAGCCCCAGCATTTT. It yields the protein CASSFRTGSKPQHF.